The 24 T cell receptor beta chains given below trace back to one sample, sequenced in a study of blood T cells in healthy people across ages. With a J-beta primer mix and a sample-barcoded 5' primer, a second PCR ran roughly 7 to 11 cycles. TCRdb reprocessed the 5' RACE reads with MiXCR, giving one entry per CDR3 protein. Of approximately 1.5 million distinct CDR3 sequences in the sample, roughly 32% are singletons; the top ten hold about 11%. Material: blood. The receptors shown here come from a woman younger than 45 in good health.

The chain joins TRBV6-1 to TRBJ2-6; D possibly corresponds to TRBD2 (6 bases). Trimming removed 4 bases at V and 4 bases at J, with 17 bases between. The germline V gene encodes CDR1 MNHNS and CDR2 SASEGT. The CDR3 loop spans 17 amino acids. In DNA form, the CDR3 reads TGTGCCAGCAGTGGTCCAAAACGGGGGTCGGGGGCCAACGTCCTGACTTTC. Translated: CASSGPKRGSGANVLTF.

V usage is TRBV6-5 and J usage is TRBJ2-1, with 7 bases identical to TRBD1. The V and J ends lost 7 bases and 0 bases, in that order; junction bases with no gene match: 9. CDR3 length: 16 residues. Germline V lookup: CDR1 MNHEY, CDR2 SVGAGI. CDR3 bases: TGTGCCAGCAATCGCGTGGGACAGCGCTCCTACAATGAGCAGTTCTTC. Protein product: CASNRVGQRSYNEQFF.

As to this clonotype: A much larger clonotype is one base distant, so this may be a read error. This chain links TRBV4-2 with TRBJ2-7; the D gene could be TRBD1 or TRBD2 (5 bases each). The CDR3 length is 18 residues. Germline lookup yields CDR1 LGHNA and CDR2 YNFKEQ. The V gene lost 0 bases and the J gene lost 0 bases, with 18 bases spanning the gap. CDR3 region: CASSQDTGTDIDSYEQYF. Written as DNA, the CDR3 is TGTGCCAGCAGCCAAGATACCGGGACGGATATCGACTCCTACGAGCAGTACTTC.

V is TRBV6-2 or TRBV6-3 and J is TRBJ2-7; D is unresolved. V was pared by 10 bases and J by 2 bases, with 15 bases between. The CDR3 has 13 amino acids. Germline CDR1 is MNHEY and CDR2 is SVGEGT. CDR3 amino acids: CATSPPQAYEQYF. For the CDR3, the DNA is TGTGCCACATCGCCTCCGCAGGCCTACGAGCAGTACTTC.

The chain has TRBV6-5 and TRBJ2-2, with 11 bases identical to TRBD1. J gave up 3 bases and V 6 bases, and 3 bases lay outside the gene matches. The CDR3 has 15 amino acids. In germline, CDR1 is MNHEY, CDR2 SVGAGI. CDR3 sequence: CASRDRGRDTGELFF. In DNA form, the CDR3 reads TGTGCCAGCAGGGACAGGGGGCGCGACACCGGGGAGCTGTTTTTT.

The rearrangement uses TRBV15 and TRBJ2-7; D is possibly TRBD2 (6 bases). In germline, CDR1 is LNHNV, CDR2 YYDKDF (reference sequence). This CDR3 is 15 amino acids long. V lost 7 bases and J lost 0, with 16 bases in between. CDR3: CATKDSRGDSYEQYF. DNA for the CDR3: TGTGCCACCAAAGACTCGCGGGGTGACTCCTACGAGCAGTACTTC.

The chain recombines TRBV7-9 with TRBJ2-3; a weak D match, TRBD1 (6 bases). This CDR3 has 18 residues. Deletions cut 5 bases from V and 0 bases from J, with 21 bases between. Germline CDR1 and CDR2: SEHNR and FQNEAQ (reference sequence). CDR3 protein: CASSARVSGTTSTDTQYF. The CDR3 nucleotides are TGTGCCAGCAGCGCTAGAGTATCCGGGACAACTAGCACAGATACGCAGTATTTT.

The J gene is TRBJ2-1, the V gene TRBV7-2; D is possibly TRBD1 or TRBD2 (5 bases each). V gave up 2 bases and J gave up 0 bases, with 11 bases separating them. Per the germline V gene, CDR1 is SGHTA and CDR2 is FQGNSA. CDR3 length: 16 residues. The DNA of the CDR3 is TGTGCCAGCAGCTTACCGGGGCTGCTCTCCTACAATGAGCAGTTCTTC. Its translation: CASSLPGLLSYNEQFF.

The chain is built from TRBV28 and TRBJ2-3; 9 bases map to TRBD2. CDR1 and CDR2 from the germline V gene are MDHEN and SYDVKM. This CDR3 region has 16 residues. J was trimmed by 0 bases and V by 10 bases; bases with no gene match: 11. CDR3 residues: CATTSLAGTSTDTQYF. DNA of the CDR3: TGTGCCACCACCTCACTAGCGGGTACGAGCACAGATACGCAGTATTTT.

This sequence joins TRBV30 and TRBJ2-1; TRBD2 matches at 10 bases. J was trimmed by 15 bases and V by 0 bases; bases with no gene match: 8. CDR3 length: 13 amino acids. CDR1 and CDR2 from the germline V gene are GTSNPN and SVGIG (reference sequence). The CDR3 sequence: CAWSVQAGGPRFF. The CDR3 coding sequence is TGTGCCTGGAGTGTTCAAGCGGGGGGGCCACGGTTCTTC.

This clonotype occurred a few times. The chain uses TRBV6-1 and TRBJ2-1; D is tentatively TRBD1 or TRBD2 (5 bases each). Germline-derived CDR1 and CDR2 are MNHNS and SASEGT. The CDR3 contains 13 residues. V dropped 0 bases and J dropped 9 bases, with 9 bases sitting between them. In DNA, the CDR3 is TGTGCCAGCAGTGAAGCGAGGGGCAGTGAGCAGTTCTTC. Protein product: CASSEARGSEQFF.

The chain recombines TRBV6-2 or TRBV6-3 with TRBJ1-1, with D hard to call. Trimming shortened V by 2 bases and J by 6 bases, and 10 bases separated the two germline ends. The CDR3 length is 13 residues. Per the germline V gene, CDR1 is MNHEY and CDR2 is SVGEGT. The CDR3 protein is CASSYGGWAEAFF. The CDR3 DNA follows: TGTGCCAGCAGTTACGGTGGGTGGGCTGAAGCTTTCTTT.

The rearrangement uses TRBV24-1 and TRBJ1-2; TRBD1 agrees at 10 bases. J lost 2 bases, V lost 2 bases, and 1 base had no gene match. This CDR3 is 15 amino acids long. Germline lookup yields CDR1 KGHDR and CDR2 SFDVKD. The DNA for the CDR3 is TGTGCCACCAGTGATTCGGGACAGGGGAACTATGGCTACACCTTC. Amino acid sequence: CATSDSGQGNYGYTF.

Details on this clonotype: Possible read error: a much larger clone is one base away. The chain is built from TRBV12-3 or TRBV12-4 and TRBJ2-5; D uncertain. This CDR3 is built from 12 residues. V lost 5 bases and J 13 bases, leaving 17 bases between the germline ends. CDR3 residues: CASSPWAGERYF. CDR3 sequence (DNA): TGTGCCAGCAGTCCCTGGGCAGGCGAGCGGTACTTC.

As for this clonotype: At one of its ends the junction is not consistent with the germline gene, which may arise from a read error. The V call is TRBV7-8, the J call TRBJ2-5; D unclear. The V gene's germline CDR1 is SGHVS and CDR2 FQNEAQ. There are 16 residues in the CDR3. CDR3 nucleotides: TGTGCCAGCAGCTCTCCCTTCATGTATACTCAAGGGACCCAGTACTTC. Its protein is CASSSPFMYTQGTQYF.

In nucleotides, the CDR3 is TGTGCCAGCAGCGATGGGACTAGCGGGAGCCTCTCCTACAATGAGCAGTTCTTC. Its translation is CASSDGTSGSLSYNEQFF. The J gene is TRBJ2-1, the V gene TRBV27; the match to TRBD2 covers 14 bases. Unmatched junction bases numbered 7, after V lost 6 bases and J lost 0 bases. Germline V gives CDR1 MNHEY, CDR2 SMNVEV (reference sequence). The CDR3 sequence is 18 residues long.

This clonotype was found once. The chain joins TRBV18 to TRBJ1-5; 8 positions agree with TRBD1. The length of the CDR3 is 15 residues. Germline loops: CDR1 KGHSH, CDR2 LQKENI. V lost 4 bases and J lost 7; bases outside the gene matches: 9. This CDR3 is CASSLTDREDQPQHF. DNA for the CDR3: TGTGCCAGCTCACTGACGGACAGGGAGGACCAGCCCCAGCATTTT.

The table lists this clonotype with many counts. This chain connects TRBV20-1 to TRBJ2-1; 11 nucleotides align to TRBD2. CDR3 length: 14 amino acids. The germline CDR1 and CDR2 sequences are DFQATT and SNEGSKA (reference sequence). The junction had 10 bases not matched to a gene; V was cut back by 6 bases and J by 9 bases. The CDR3 loop is CSAPTSGIGSEQFF. The DNA for the CDR3 is TGCAGTGCACCGACTAGCGGGATTGGTAGTGAGCAGTTCTTC.

V gene TRBV21-1 combines with J gene TRBJ1-5. TRBV21-1 is listed as a pseudogene. The CDR3 loop spans 15 amino acids. The CDR3 region has the DNA TGTGCCAGCAGCACTGGAGTGAAAAGCAATCAGCCCCGGCATTTT. Residues: CASSTGVKSNQPRHF.

DNA of the CDR3: TGCAGCGTTGAATGGGCGGACCTTGGCGTCGCTAACTATGGCTACACCTTC. This sequence encodes CSVEWADLGVANYGYTF. This chain uses TRBV29-1 with TRBJ1-2; the D is unclear. V was cut by 2 bases and J by 0 bases, with 19 bases left in between. This CDR3 comprises 17 residues. Germline CDR1 reads SQVTM; CDR2 reads ANQGSEA.

The chain carries TRBV6-2 or TRBV6-3 and TRBJ2-3, with a tentative D call TRBD1 (5 bases). Trimming removed 10 bases from V and 0 bases from J, with 11 bases in between. CDR1 is MNHEY, CDR2 SVGEGT, per germline. There are 13 residues in the CDR3. For the CDR3, the DNA is TGTGCCAACAGAGACAGTAGCACAGATACGCAGTATTTT. Protein product: CANRDSSTDTQYF.

J is TRBJ2-3 and V is TRBV12-3 or TRBV12-4, with unresolved D. The CDR3 is 14 amino acids. V gave up 5 bases and J gave up 1 base, with 10 bases separating them. CDR3 in DNA: TGTGCCAGCAGTCGTGGGCAGCGCACAGATACGCAGTATTTT. This sequence encodes CASSRGQRTDTQYF.

This clonotype was observed a handful of times. The V gene is TRBV20-1, the J gene TRBJ2-1; 9 positions agree with TRBD2. Looked up from germline, CDR1 is DFQATT and CDR2 is SNEGSKA (reference sequence). V trimming: 5 bases; J trimming: 4 bases; junction bases outside the gene matches: 12. The CDR3 contains 16 residues. In DNA form, the CDR3 reads TGCAGTGCTGAAACCTTAGCGGGAGCGTCTTACAATGAGCAGTTCTTC. It specifies CSAETLAGASYNEQFF.

Worth noting for this clonotype: This may arise from a read error, as a much more abundant clone is one base away. V gene TRBV4-1 combines with J gene TRBJ2-7; 9 bases fit TRBD1. In germline, CDR1 is MGHRA, CDR2 YSYEKL. This CDR3 has 15 amino acids. The CDR3 reads CTSSQGDREVYEQYF. The CDR3 coding sequence is TGCACCAGCAGCCAAGGGGACAGGGAGGTCTACGAGCAGTACTTC.